This paragraph covers one T cell receptor beta chain sequence. Its target is unknown. One end of the junction varies from germline; a read error may be responsible. The same CDR3 arises from other DNA sequences in this sample as well. The data were obtained in a study of cytomegalovirus exposure and HLA in healthy donors. Notes on the study in general: Most of the CMV-associated TCR beta chains (in a later analysis) appeared to be HLA-restricted.

The PCR had 60 Vbeta and 13 Jbeta primers. Method: immunoSEQ multiplex PCR; TCRdb's copy keeps in-frame clones and lacks some. The sample has tens of thousands of clones; around three quarters are singletons. This CDR3 is 15 amino acids long. Looked up from germline, CDR1 is MGHDK and CDR2 is SYGVNS. This TCR derives from a man in his forties in good health and CMV-seronegative. Sample: PBMCs. The rearrangement joins TRBV25-1 to TRBJ2-3, with a tentative D call TRBD1 (5 bases). This chain's CDR3 is CASSEWGRDTDTQYF. CDR3 bases: TGTGCCAGCAGCGAATGGGGCAGGGACACAGATACGCAGTATTTT.